This T cell receptor beta chain was identified during a study of blood T cell repertoires in COVID-19 (TCRdb year 2020). With respect to the entire study: The collaborator samples originated in the United States, Italy and Spain and spanned the acute and convalescent phases of COVID-19. The material from the prospective study consisted of cDNA or gDNA derived from T cells, B-cell-depleted T cells, or PBMCs. Subjects who had been exposed to COVID-19, were actively infected with it, or had recovered from it provided the deeply sampled blood TCRbeta repertoires that made up the dataset. The repertoires were released in a freely available public database intended as a resource for research on the immune response to SARS-CoV-2. Samples came from the ongoing ImmuneRACE study (first 160 participants) plus 1,254 subjects from 6 global collaborators. The sample metadata nearly always contained a de-identified subject ID, COVID-19 status, age in years and sex. HLA class I and class II types, where available, came from metadata supplied by the sample provider rather than from assay-based typing.

The immunoSEQ Assay, a bias-controlled multiplex PCR, was used to amplify TCRbeta CDR3 regions from genomic DNA. The source study handled its data this way. Within the assay, amplification of reference gene primers was used to estimate how many nucleated cells each sample contained. To quantify the absolute abundance of each unique TCRbeta CDR3 rearrangement, sequence reads were collapsed and filtered. Productive Simpson clonality was computed per sample as the square root of Simpson's diversity index over productive rearrangements. Entries here come from immuneACCESS through TCRdb and include only in-frame sequences with V and J called. Some clones fail to appear in such tables; in the studies checked, an unresolved V gene covers under half of the shortfall, and the cause of the remainder is unknown. For V, J and clone size, that table is used; D and trimming come from the DNA. This sample comprises some 270,000 clones, about 89% of them detected only once. The top ten clones comprise about 1.6% of the sample.

A second Seattle source provided samples from volunteer blood donors who had recovered from COVID-19. The collaborating institutions used their own protocols to collect whole blood in K2EDTA tubes. For TCRbeta analysis, collaborators shipped samples in one of three forms: frozen whole blood, isolated PBMCs, or DNA extracted from either of those sample types. Overall results and qualifications from the work: The amount of clinical and demographic metadata varied by source and participant and was provided uncurated.

For this clone: The specificity of this receptor is unknown. One base away there is no much larger clone; base qualities are not given.

V drops 1 base and J drops 4 bases, leaving 11 bases in between. CDR3 length: 14 amino acids, cysteine to phenylalanine. The CDR3 DNA has 42 bases and is translated from base 1. The germline V gene yields SGHRS for CDR1 and YFSETQ for CDR2. Recombination connected TRBV5-1 to TRBJ2-5; the D gene identity is not certain. The receptor was isolated from a woman aged 60-75 years who had recovered from COVID-19. The sequencing sample was made of peripheral blood. The DNA sequence follows: TGCGCCAGCAGCTTGTATGGCTCCCGAGAGACCCAGTACTTC. It translates to CASSLYGSRETQYF.